These 30 T cell receptor beta chains originate from one sample sequenced in a study of shared clonotypes between healthy human individuals. TCRdb's table, derived via immunoSEQ multiplex PCR, lists solely in-frame clones and lacks some. The repertoire includes roughly 1,000,000 clones, 75% to 80% of them detected once, and 0.5% to 0.65% sits in the top ten. The sequencing input was memory CD4+ T cells from PBMCs. Subset given: CD45RA-negative fraction. Receptors originate from a man between 18 and 35 years old in good health. Some clones in this sample may be carry-over from other donors' samples.

The V gene is TRBV5-1, the J gene TRBJ1-2, with D tentatively TRBD1 (5 bases). Trimming removed 3 bases at V and 8 bases at J, with 26 bases between. CDR1 and CDR2 from the germline V gene are SGHRS and YFSETQ. The CDR3 loop spans 17 amino acids. The DNA of the CDR3 is TGCGCCAGCAGCTGGAGAATCGCTTCGGGGCGAAATGGGGGCTACACCTTC. Amino acids: CASSWRIASGRNGGYTF.

The CDR3 protein is CASSYSAGGLEQFF. In DNA, the CDR3 is TGTGCCAGCAGTTACTCAGCGGGAGGGCTTGAGCAGTTCTTC. This chain uses TRBV6-5 with TRBJ2-1, with 10 bases identical to TRBD2. The junction had 2 bases not matched to a gene; V was cut back by 0 bases and J by 9 bases. Germline V gene lookup returns CDR1 MNHEY and CDR2 SVGAGI. This CDR3 region has 14 residues.

The rearrangement links TRBV11-1 to TRBJ2-7, with 8 bases fitting TRBD1. The CDR3 consists of 15 residues. J was trimmed by 4 bases and V by 3 bases; bases with no gene match: 8. The germline V gene has CDR1 SGHAT and CDR2 FQDESV (reference sequence). The CDR3, as DNA: TGTGCCAGCAGCTTCGGCAGGGGGCGTTTGTACGAGCAGTACTTC. Amino acid sequence: CASSFGRGRLYEQYF. The whole variable domain, filled in from reference TRBV11-1 and TRBJ2-7, reads EAEVAQSPRYKITEKSQAVAFWCDPISGHATLYWYRQILGQGPELLVQFQDESVVDDSQLPKDRFSAERLKGVDSTLKIQPAELGDSAMYLCASSFGRGRLYEQYFGPGTRLTVT.

The chain joins TRBV7-9 to TRBJ1-1; TRBD1 is a possible D gene (5 bases). The length of the CDR3 is 14 residues. Looked up from germline, CDR1 is SEHNR and CDR2 is FQNEAQ (reference sequence). Trimming shortened V by 5 bases and J by 2 bases, and 12 bases separated the two germline ends. This CDR3 is CASSRWGDNTEAFF. For the CDR3, the DNA is TGTGCCAGCAGCCGATGGGGGGATAACACTGAAGCTTTCTTT.

CDR3 loop: CASTLGRAYEQFF. In DNA, the CDR3 is TGCGCCAGCACCCTCGGGAGGGCGTATGAGCAGTTCTTC. V is TRBV5-1 and J is TRBJ2-1; TRBD2 matches 8 bases. Germline CDR1 SGHRS, CDR2 YFSETQ. The CDR3 spans 13 residues. The trim removed 6 bases at V and 8 bases at J, leaving 7 bases unmatched.

This chain connects TRBV5-6 to TRBJ1-2; D gene ambiguous. CDR3 size: 13 residues. The germline V gene encodes CDR1 SGHDT and CDR2 YYEEEE. V was shortened by 4 bases and J by 5 bases, with 12 bases between the two germline ends. The CDR3 DNA is TGTGCCAGCAGCGCACACAGAGGTTATGGCTACACCTTC. Its protein is CASSAHRGYGYTF.

Points on this clone: A far larger clone is only one base removed, so a read error is likely. The same CDR3 can be traced to other DNA sequences in this sample. The rearrangement uses TRBV2 and TRBJ2-5, with 8 bases identical to TRBD1. The length of the CDR3 is 12 residues. CDR1 is SNHLY, CDR2 FYNNEI, per germline. The trim removed 8 bases at V and 5 bases at J, leaving 4 bases unmatched. CDR3 sequence: CASQGAGETQYF. The CDR3 nucleotides read TGTGCCAGCCAGGGGGCCGGGGAGACCCAGTACTTC.

This clone appeared a single time. This chain connects TRBV4-2 to TRBJ2-3; TRBD2 agrees at 10 bases. There are 17 residues in the CDR3. CDR1 is LGHNA, CDR2 YNFKEQ, per germline. V gave up 2 bases and J gave up 2 bases; unmatched junction bases: 7. The CDR3 here is CASSQSSLAGTTDTQYF. The CDR3 DNA follows: TGTGCCAGCAGCCAATCCTCACTAGCGGGGACCACAGATACGCAGTATTTT.

This chain uses TRBV4-2 with TRBJ2-5; a weak D match, TRBD2 (6 bases). CDR1 and CDR2 from the germline V gene are LGHNA and YNFKEQ. This CDR3 has 17 residues. V was pared by 1 base and J by 4 bases, with 19 bases between. CDR3 nucleotide sequence: TGTGCCAGCAGCCAAGCAATTTCGACCTTGGGGGGAGAGACCCAGTACTTC. Its translation is CASSQAISTLGGETQYF.

The chain uses TRBV5-1 and TRBJ2-7, with D unresolved. Germline CDR1 reads SGHRS; CDR2 reads YFSETQ. The V gene lost 4 bases and the J gene lost 2 bases, with 19 bases spanning the gap. CDR3 length: 16 residues. CDR3 loop: CASSPVHPTAPYEQYF. DNA for the CDR3: TGCGCCAGCAGCCCGGTTCACCCCACGGCGCCCTACGAGCAGTACTTC.

The chain employs TRBV18 and TRBJ1-1; D unresolved. Germline CDR1 reads KGHSH; CDR2 reads LQKENI. V was clipped by 3 bases and J by 6 bases, with 11 bases between them. This CDR3 contains 13 residues. The CDR3 region is CASSPQDRAEAFF. DNA for the CDR3: TGTGCCAGCTCACCGCAGGACCGCGCTGAAGCTTTCTTT. Using reference TRBV18 and TRBJ1-1 for the parts outside the CDR3, the full variable domain is NAGVMQNPRHLVRRRGQEARLRCSPMKGHSHVYWYRQLPEEGLKFMVYLQKENIIDESGMPKERFSAEFPKEGPSILRIQQVVRGDSAAYFCASSPQDRAEAFFGQGTRLTVV.

This clone was seen once. The chain joins TRBV28 to TRBJ2-5; 9 bases line up with TRBD2. CDR3 length: 14 residues. The V gene end was trimmed by 7 bases and the J gene end by 4 bases; junction bases not matched to a gene: 7. The germline V gene has CDR1 MDHEN and CDR2 SYDVKM. Here the CDR3 reads CASIAGEIGETQYF. The CDR3 DNA follows: TGTGCCAGCATAGCGGGAGAAATCGGAGAGACCCAGTACTTC.

The chain uses TRBV9 and TRBJ1-2, with D possibly matching TRBD1 (6 bases). The V and J ends lost 4 bases and 5 bases respectively, with 15 bases between them. The CDR3 has 14 amino acids. Germline values: CDR1 SGDLS, CDR2 YYNGEE. CDR3: CASSPGQGFYGYTF. The CDR3 DNA reads TGTGCCAGCAGCCCGGGACAAGGCTTTTATGGCTACACCTTC.

The J gene is TRBJ2-7, the V gene TRBV10-1; D is undetermined. Trimming cost V 0 bases and J 5 bases, with 8 bases left between them. The V gene's germline CDR1 is WNHNN and CDR2 SYGVQD (reference sequence). The CDR3 length is 13 residues. The chain's CDR3 is CASSESGSHEQYF. The CDR3 bases are TGCGCCAGCAGTGAGTCGGGAAGCCACGAGCAGTACTTC.

The V and J genes are TRBV5-6 and TRBJ2-5; no reliable D call. Germline V gene sequence: CDR1 SGHDT, CDR2 YYEEEE. V was shortened by 2 bases and J by 8 bases, with 7 bases between the two germline ends. This CDR3 has 11 amino acids. The DNA for the CDR3 is TGTGCCAGCAGCTTTTACGGAACCCAGTACTTC. It specifies CASSFYGTQYF.

The chain recombines TRBV11-3 with TRBJ2-3, with 7 bases that match TRBD1. The V segment lost 4 bases and the J segment 3 bases; nucleotides outside the gene matches: 13. The V gene's germline CDR1 is SGHNT and CDR2 YENEEA. The CDR3 consists of 17 residues. CDR3 bases: TGTGCCAGCAGCTCCCGGACAGGTCTTCTTGGGACAGATACGCAGTATTTT. It yields the protein CASSSRTGLLGTDTQYF. The complete variable domain, with remaining parts taken from reference TRBV11-3 and TRBJ2-3, reads EAGVVQSPRYKIIEKKQPVAFWCNPISGHNTLYWYLQNLGQGPELLIRYENEEAVDDSQLPKDRFSAERLKGVDSTLKIQPAELGDSAVYLCASSSRTGLLGTDTQYFGPGTRLTVL.

The rearrangement uses TRBV7-3 and TRBJ2-1; perhaps TRBD2 as D (6 bases). The CDR3 is made up of 14 amino acids. Between the trimmed V and J ends, which lost 5 bases and 6 bases, there was a span of 14 bases. Per germline, CDR1 SGHTA and CDR2 FQGTGA. CDR3 coding DNA: TGTGCCAGCAGCGGGGACTCCAACGCCAATGAGCAGTTCTTC. Its translation is CASSGDSNANEQFF.

This sequence joins TRBV7-3 and TRBJ1-3; tentatively, D is TRBD1 (5 bases). The CDR3 sequence is 14 residues long. V was trimmed by 3 bases and J by 4 bases, leaving 10 bases between them. Germline V gene lookup returns CDR1 SGHTA and CDR2 FQGTGA. CDR3 DNA sequence: TGTGCCAGCAGCTTCCACGGGGCCGGAAACACCATATATTTT. Protein product: CASSFHGAGNTIYF.

The chain combines TRBV19 with TRBJ2-1; weak D call: TRBD1 (5 bases). The CDR3 length is 13 residues. Trimming removed 3 bases from V and 9 bases from J, with 12 bases in between. Germline values: CDR1 LNHDA, CDR2 SQIVND (reference sequence). Here the CDR3 DNA reads TGTGCCAGTAGTATCGGCAGGGAAGGTGAGCAGTTCTTC. As protein: CASSIGREGEQFF.

This clone occurred a few times. The rearrangement links TRBV4-2 to TRBJ2-3; TRBD2 aligns across 7 bases. CDR3 length: 16 residues. The V gene end was trimmed by 3 bases and the J gene end by 1 base; junction bases not matched to a gene: 7. From germline, CDR1 is LGHNA and CDR2 YNFKEQ. CDR3 DNA sequence: TGTGCCAGCAGCCAGGGGGGGAGCGGGGGCACAGATACGCAGTATTTT. Translated, it gives CASSQGGSGGTDTQYF.

The genes are TRBV10-3 and TRBJ2-3; tentative D call: TRBD2 (6 bases). Trimming cost V 5 bases and J 6 bases, with 15 bases left between them. The germline V gene has CDR1 ENHRY and CDR2 SYGVKD. This CDR3 is built from 14 residues. Written as DNA, the CDR3 is TGTGCCATCAGTAGTAGCAGGGCGGGGGATACGCAGTATTTT. Amino acids: CAISSSRAGDTQYF.

The V call is TRBV6-6, the J call TRBJ1-6; no reliable D call. The V gene's germline CDR1 is MNHNY and CDR2 SVGAGI (reference sequence). There are 14 residues in the CDR3. V was trimmed by 5 bases and J by 10 bases, leaving 15 bases between them. Here the CDR3 reads CASSPAGVYSPLHF. CDR3 sequence (DNA): TGTGCCAGCAGTCCCGCCGGGGTCTACTCACCCCTCCACTTT.

This sequence joins TRBV5-1 and TRBJ2-5, with 7 bases lining up with TRBD2. In germline, CDR1 is SGHRS, CDR2 YFSETQ. V trimming: 2 bases; J trimming: 5 bases; junction bases outside the gene matches: 15. The CDR3 totals 17 residues. CDR3 protein: CASSFGTSSGQRETQYF. The CDR3 DNA reads as TGCGCCAGCAGCTTCGGAACCTCTAGCGGCCAGAGGGAGACCCAGTACTTC.

V gene TRBV7-2 combines with J gene TRBJ2-5; tentatively, D is TRBD1 or TRBD2 (5 bases each). The CDR3 spans 13 residues. V lost 4 bases to trimming and J lost 6 bases, with 12 bases between them. Per the germline V gene, CDR1 is SGHTA and CDR2 is FQGNSA. The CDR3, as DNA: TGTGCCAGCAGCTCACGATTGGGACAGACCCAGTACTTC. It codes for CASSSRLGQTQYF. The variable domain in full, completed from reference TRBV7-2 and TRBJ2-5, reads GAGVSQSPSNKVTEKGKDVELRCDPISGHTALYWYRQSLGQGLEFLIYFQGNSAPDKSGLPSDRFSAERTGGSVSTLTIQRTQQEDSAVYLCASSSRLGQTQYFGPGTRLLVL.

This clone was seen only once. V is TRBV9 and J is TRBJ2-3; 12 bases map to TRBD2. J was trimmed by 3 bases and V by 0 bases; bases with no gene match: 5. The germline V gene has CDR1 SGDLS and CDR2 YYNGEE. The CDR3 contains 17 residues. The CDR3 here is CASSVGPLAGGTDTQYF. In nucleotides, the CDR3 is TGTGCCAGCAGCGTAGGCCCCCTAGCGGGAGGGACAGATACGCAGTATTTT.

This chain links TRBV7-9 with TRBJ2-5; 8 bases are shared with TRBD2. The length of the CDR3 is 16 residues. Germline CDR1 SEHNR, CDR2 FQNEAQ (reference sequence). The junction had 10 bases not matched to a gene; V was cut back by 5 bases and J by 2 bases. The CDR3 loop is CASSTYGTREQETQYF. CDR3 sequence (DNA): TGTGCCAGCAGCACGTACGGGACTAGGGAACAAGAGACCCAGTACTTC.

The gene calls are TRBV28 and TRBJ2-2; 7 nucleotides align to TRBD2. V shed 5 bases, J shed 2 bases, and the junction held 5 bases outside the gene matches. CDR1 and CDR2 from the germline V gene are MDHEN and SYDVKM. This CDR3 has 15 amino acids. CDR3 protein: CASSGGRGNTGELFF. The CDR3 region has the DNA TGTGCCAGCAGTGGGGGGAGGGGAAACACCGGGGAGCTGTTTTTT.

A single count supports this clone. No DNA is shown, since the ends of the CDR3 on it are uncertain; the CDR3 is the one TCRdb lists. The chain joins TRBV28 to TRBJ1-3. The V gene's germline CDR1 is MDHEN and CDR2 SYDVKM. The CDR3 is 15 residues long, counting both termini. The CDR3 spells CATTSGPASGNTIYF.

The chain carries TRBV4-2 and TRBJ2-1; D is unresolved. V lost 0 bases, J lost 0 bases, and 6 bases lay in between. The CDR3 has 15 residues. The germline CDR1 and CDR2 sequences are LGHNA and YNFKEQ. CDR3 in amino acids: CASSQEGNSYNEQFF. CDR3 DNA sequence: TGTGCCAGCAGCCAAGAAGGCAACTCCTACAATGAGCAGTTCTTC.

The gene calls are TRBV27 and TRBJ2-5, with a tentative D call TRBD1 (6 bases). The CDR3 is made up of 14 amino acids. V shed 8 bases and J shed 1 base, with 14 bases lying between them. Germline CDR1 MNHEY, CDR2 SMNVEV (reference sequence). The CDR3 region is CASQDRPGQETQYF. DNA of the CDR3: TGTGCCAGCCAAGACAGGCCGGGCCAAGAGACCCAGTACTTC.